These 6 T cell receptor beta chains came from one sample sequenced in a study of cytomegalovirus exposure and HLA in healthy donors. PCR amplification relied on 60 Vbeta primers (plus 13 Jbeta primers). Libraries were prepared by immunoSEQ multiplex PCR; TCRdb keeps only in-frame clonotypes and omits some of them. The sample comprises 100,000 to 150,000 clones, around 73% of which are singletons, and 1.5% rests with the top ten. The source material was PBMCs. The receptors were sampled from a female donor in good health and CMV-seronegative.

The V and J genes are TRBV13 and TRBJ1-1, with 9 bases lining up with TRBD1. V was pared by 5 bases and J by 0 bases, with 10 bases of the junction left unmatched. This CDR3 contains 17 residues. Germline assignment: CDR1 PRHDT and CDR2 FYEKMQ (reference sequence). The CDR3 protein is CASSPWTGDFMNTEAFF. Here the CDR3 DNA reads TGTGCCAGCAGCCCCTGGACAGGGGACTTCATGAACACTGAAGCTTTCTTT.

The rearrangement links TRBV19 to TRBJ2-7; 10 nucleotides align to TRBD2. Germline V CDR1 and CDR2: LNHDA, SQIVND (reference sequence). The CDR3 has 15 residues. The J segment lost 2 bases and the V segment lost 6 bases, leaving 7 bases of the junction unmatched. The CDR3 loop reads CASRPLAGGPYEQYF. CDR3 DNA: TGTGCCAGTAGGCCGTTAGCGGGAGGTCCCTACGAGCAGTACTTC.

This chain connects TRBV9 to TRBJ1-1; the D is unclear. V dropped 0 bases and J dropped 0 bases, with 15 bases sitting between them. This CDR3 has 17 amino acids. The V gene's germline CDR1 is SGDLS and CDR2 YYNGEE. The CDR3 sequence is CASSVEGDLFMNTEAFF. The CDR3 DNA reads as TGTGCCAGCAGCGTAGAGGGAGACCTTTTTATGAACACTGAAGCTTTCTTT.

This clone was found once. This rearrangement joins TRBV25-1 to TRBJ1-5, with a weak D call TRBD1 (6 bases). The CDR3 has 13 residues. Trimming took 8 bases from V and 6 from J, leaving 14 bases between them. The germline V gene encodes CDR1 MGHDK and CDR2 SYGVNS. The CDR3 DNA sequence: TGTGCCAGCGGCGGGGGGCACGGTCAGCCCCAGCATTTT. Its translation is CASGGGHGQPQHF.

The V and J genes are TRBV19 and TRBJ2-3; 7 bases are a match to TRBD1. The CDR3 has 15 amino acids. The trim removed 6 bases at V and 5 bases at J, leaving 11 bases unmatched. Germline values: CDR1 LNHDA, CDR2 SQIVND (reference sequence). The CDR3 bases are TGTGCCAGTAGCCTCCGTCGACAGGGAAAAGATACGCAGTATTTT. Translated, it gives CASSLRRQGKDTQYF.

The chain couples TRBV9 to TRBJ1-3; TRBD1 matches 7 bases. CDR1 and CDR2 (germline): SGDLS, YYNGEE. With 3 bases clipped from V and 4 bases from J, the junction kept 7 bases outside the gene matches. CDR3 length: 15 residues. CDR3 loop: CASSDGDRSGNTIYF. CDR3 coding DNA: TGTGCCAGCAGCGATGGGGACAGATCGGGAAACACCATATATTTT.